This T cell receptor (beta chain) was observed in a study of blood T cell repertoires in COVID-19. J was trimmed by 0 bases and V by 5 bases; bases with no gene match: 2. Germline V CDR1 and CDR2: MNHEY, SMNVEV (reference sequence). This CDR3 spans 15 amino acids. Profiled with immunoSEQ multiplex PCR; TCRdb holds only in-frame clones, not every one. The sample records under 200,000 clones, 85% to 95% being singletons. The J gene is TRBJ2-1, the V gene TRBV27; 9 bases are shared with TRBD2. Specimen: peripheral blood. The receptor's source is a man in his fifties or sixties with acute or convalescent COVID-19. The CDR3 region has the DNA TGTGCCAGCAGTCTAGCGGGAACCTCCTACAATGAGCAGTTCTTC. Its protein is CASSLAGTSYNEQFF.